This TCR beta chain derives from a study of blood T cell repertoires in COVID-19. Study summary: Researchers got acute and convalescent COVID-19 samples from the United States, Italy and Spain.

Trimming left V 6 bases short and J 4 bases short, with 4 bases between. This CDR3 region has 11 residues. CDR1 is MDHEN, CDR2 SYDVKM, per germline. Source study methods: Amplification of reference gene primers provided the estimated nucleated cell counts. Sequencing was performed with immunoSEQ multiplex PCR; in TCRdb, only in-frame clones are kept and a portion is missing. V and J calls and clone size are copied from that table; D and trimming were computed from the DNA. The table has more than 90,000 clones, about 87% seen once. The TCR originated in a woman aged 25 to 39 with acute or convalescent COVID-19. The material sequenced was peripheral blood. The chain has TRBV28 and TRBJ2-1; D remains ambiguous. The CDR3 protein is CASSRYNEQFF. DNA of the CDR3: TGTGCCAGCAGCCGTTACAATGAGCAGTTCTTC.